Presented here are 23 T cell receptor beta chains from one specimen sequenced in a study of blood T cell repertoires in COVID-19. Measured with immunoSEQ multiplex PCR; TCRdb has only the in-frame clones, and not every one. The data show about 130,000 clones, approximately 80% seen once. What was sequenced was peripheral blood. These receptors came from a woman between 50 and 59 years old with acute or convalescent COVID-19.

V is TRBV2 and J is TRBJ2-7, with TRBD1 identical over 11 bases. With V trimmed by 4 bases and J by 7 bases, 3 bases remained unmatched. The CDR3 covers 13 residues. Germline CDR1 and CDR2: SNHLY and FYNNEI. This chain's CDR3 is CASSGDRGSEQYF. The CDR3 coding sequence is TGTGCCAGCAGTGGGGACAGGGGGAGTGAGCAGTACTTC.

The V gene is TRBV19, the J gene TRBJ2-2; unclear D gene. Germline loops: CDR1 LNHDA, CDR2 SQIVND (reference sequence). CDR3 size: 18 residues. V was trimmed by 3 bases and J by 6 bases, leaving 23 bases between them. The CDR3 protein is CASSILHSSPNKAGELFF. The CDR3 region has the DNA TGTGCCAGTAGTATTCTCCACAGCTCACCAAATAAAGCCGGGGAGCTGTTTTTT.

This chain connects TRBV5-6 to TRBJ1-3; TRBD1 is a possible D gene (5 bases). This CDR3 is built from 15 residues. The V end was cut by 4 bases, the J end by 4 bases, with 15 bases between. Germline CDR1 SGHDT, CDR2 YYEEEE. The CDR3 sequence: CASSPRVGMGNTIYF. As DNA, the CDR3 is TGTGCCAGCAGCCCCAGGGTAGGCATGGGAAACACCATATATTTT.

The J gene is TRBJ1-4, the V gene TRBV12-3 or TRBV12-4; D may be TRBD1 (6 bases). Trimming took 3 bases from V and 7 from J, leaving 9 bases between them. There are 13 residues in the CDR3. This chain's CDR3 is CASSFAGVEKLFF. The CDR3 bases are TGTGCCAGCAGTTTTGCAGGGGTTGAAAAACTGTTTTTT.

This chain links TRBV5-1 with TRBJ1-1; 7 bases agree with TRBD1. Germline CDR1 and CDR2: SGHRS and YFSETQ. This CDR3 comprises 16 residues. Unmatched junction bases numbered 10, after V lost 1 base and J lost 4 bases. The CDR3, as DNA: TGCGCCAGCAGCTTGCTGACAGGGTCCTCCGGCACTGAAGCTTTCTTT. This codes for CASSLLTGSSGTEAFF.

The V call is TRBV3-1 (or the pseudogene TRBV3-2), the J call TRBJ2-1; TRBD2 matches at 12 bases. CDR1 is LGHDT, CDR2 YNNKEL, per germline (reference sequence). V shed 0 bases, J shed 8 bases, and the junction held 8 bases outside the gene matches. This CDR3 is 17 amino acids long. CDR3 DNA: TGTGCCAGCAGCCAAGACCTAACTAGCGGGGGGAAGGATGAGCAGTTCTTC. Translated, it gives CASSQDLTSGGKDEQFF.

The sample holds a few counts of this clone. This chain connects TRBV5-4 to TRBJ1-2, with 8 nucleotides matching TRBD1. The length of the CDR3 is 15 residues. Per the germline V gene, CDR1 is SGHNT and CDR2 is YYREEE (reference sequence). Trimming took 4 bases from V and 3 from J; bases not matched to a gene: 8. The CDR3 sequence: CASSARDRSDYGYTF. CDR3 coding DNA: TGTGCCAGCAGCGCCCGGGACAGGTCGGACTATGGCTACACCTTC.

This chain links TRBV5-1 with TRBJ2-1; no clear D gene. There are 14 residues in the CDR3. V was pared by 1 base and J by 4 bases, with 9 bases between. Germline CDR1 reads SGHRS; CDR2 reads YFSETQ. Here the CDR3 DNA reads TGCGCCAGCAGCTTGAGAGAGAATTACAATGAGCAGTTCTTC. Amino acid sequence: CASSLRENYNEQFF.

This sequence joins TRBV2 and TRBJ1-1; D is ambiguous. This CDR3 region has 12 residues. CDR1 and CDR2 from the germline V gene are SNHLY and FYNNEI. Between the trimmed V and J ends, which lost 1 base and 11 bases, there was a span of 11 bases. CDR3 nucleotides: TGTGCCAGCAGTGAAGACTCTCCCAGGGCTTTCTTT. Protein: CASSEDSPRAFF. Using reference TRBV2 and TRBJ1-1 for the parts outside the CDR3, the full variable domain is EPEVTQTPSHQVTQMGQEVILRCVPISNHLYFYWYRQILGQKVEFLVSFYNNEISEKSEIFDDQFSVERPDGSNFTLKIRSTKLEDSAMYFCASSEDSPRAFFGQGTRLTVV.

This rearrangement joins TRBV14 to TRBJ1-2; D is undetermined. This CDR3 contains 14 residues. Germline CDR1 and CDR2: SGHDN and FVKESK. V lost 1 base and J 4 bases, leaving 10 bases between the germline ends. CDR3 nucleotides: TGTGCCAGCAGCCAAGCGCAGGATGGCTATGGCTACACCTTC. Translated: CASSQAQDGYGYTF.

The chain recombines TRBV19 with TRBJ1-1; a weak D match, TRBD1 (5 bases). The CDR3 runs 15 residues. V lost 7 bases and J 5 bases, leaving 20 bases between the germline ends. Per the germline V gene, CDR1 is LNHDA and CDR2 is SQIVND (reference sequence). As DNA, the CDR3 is TGTGCCAGTACCCCAGCTTCAGGGCGTGGGACTGAAGCTTTCTTT. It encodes CASTPASGRGTEAFF. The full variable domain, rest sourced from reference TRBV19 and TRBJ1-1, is DGGITQSPKYLFRKEGQNVTLSCEQNLNHDAMYWYRQDPGQGLRLIYYSQIVNDFQKGDIAEGYSVSREKKESFPLTVTSAQKNPTAFYLCASTPASGRGTEAFFGQGTRLTVV.

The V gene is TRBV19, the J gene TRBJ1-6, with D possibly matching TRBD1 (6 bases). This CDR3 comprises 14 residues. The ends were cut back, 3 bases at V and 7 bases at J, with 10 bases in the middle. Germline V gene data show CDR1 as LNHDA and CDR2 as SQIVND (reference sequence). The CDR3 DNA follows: TGTGCCAGTAGTATTGGCAGGGGAAATTCACCCCTCCACTTT. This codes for CASSIGRGNSPLHF. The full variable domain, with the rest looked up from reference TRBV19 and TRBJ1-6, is DGGITQSPKYLFRKEGQNVTLSCEQNLNHDAMYWYRQDPGQGLRLIYYSQIVNDFQKGDIAEGYSVSREKKESFPLTVTSAQKNPTAFYLCASSIGRGNSPLHFGNGTRLTVT.

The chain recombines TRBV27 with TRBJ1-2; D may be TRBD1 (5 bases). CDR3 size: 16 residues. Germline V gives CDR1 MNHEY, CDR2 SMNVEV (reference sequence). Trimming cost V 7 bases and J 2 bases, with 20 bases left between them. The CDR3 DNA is TGTGCCAGCATGCCCCTATCTAGGGGCCCCAACTATGGCTACACCTTC. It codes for CASMPLSRGPNYGYTF.

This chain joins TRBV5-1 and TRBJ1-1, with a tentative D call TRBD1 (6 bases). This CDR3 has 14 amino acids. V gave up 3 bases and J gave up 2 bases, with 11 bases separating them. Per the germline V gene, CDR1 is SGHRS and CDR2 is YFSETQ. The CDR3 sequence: CASSSGTPNTEAFF. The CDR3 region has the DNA TGCGCCAGCAGCTCCGGGACACCAAACACTGAAGCTTTCTTT.

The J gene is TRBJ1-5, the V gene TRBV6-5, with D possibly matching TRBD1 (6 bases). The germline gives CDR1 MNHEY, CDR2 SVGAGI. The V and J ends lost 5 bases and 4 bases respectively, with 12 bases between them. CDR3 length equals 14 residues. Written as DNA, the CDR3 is TGTGCCAGCAGTACAGACAGGCCAAATCAGCCCCAGCATTTT. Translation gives CASSTDRPNQPQHF.

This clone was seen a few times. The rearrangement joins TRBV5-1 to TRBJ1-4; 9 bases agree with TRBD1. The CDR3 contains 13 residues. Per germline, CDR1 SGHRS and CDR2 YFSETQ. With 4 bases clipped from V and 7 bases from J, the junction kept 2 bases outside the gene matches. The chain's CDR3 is CASSVDRGEKLFF. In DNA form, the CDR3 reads TGCGCCAGCAGCGTGGACAGGGGTGAAAAACTGTTTTTT.

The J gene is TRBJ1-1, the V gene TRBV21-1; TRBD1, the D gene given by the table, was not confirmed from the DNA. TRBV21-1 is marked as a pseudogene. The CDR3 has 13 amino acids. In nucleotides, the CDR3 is TGTGCCAGAAATTCTAACAGGAACACTGAAGCTTTCTTT. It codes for CARNSNRNTEAFF.

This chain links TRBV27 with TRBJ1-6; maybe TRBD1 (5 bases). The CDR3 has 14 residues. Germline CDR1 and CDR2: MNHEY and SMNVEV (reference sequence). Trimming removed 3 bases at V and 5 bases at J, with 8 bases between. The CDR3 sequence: CASSFRGNNSPLHF. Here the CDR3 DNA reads TGTGCCAGCAGTTTTCGGGGGAATAATTCACCCCTCCACTTT.

CDR3 in DNA: TGTGCTAGTGGTCCCGATGAGGTGTACGAGCAGTACTTC. It is translated as CASGPDEVYEQYF. The genes are TRBV12-5 and TRBJ2-7; D not resolved. The V end lost 5 bases, the J end lost 4 bases, and 12 bases lay between the germline ends. Germline CDR1 is LGHNT and CDR2 is FRNRAP. CDR3 length: 13 residues.

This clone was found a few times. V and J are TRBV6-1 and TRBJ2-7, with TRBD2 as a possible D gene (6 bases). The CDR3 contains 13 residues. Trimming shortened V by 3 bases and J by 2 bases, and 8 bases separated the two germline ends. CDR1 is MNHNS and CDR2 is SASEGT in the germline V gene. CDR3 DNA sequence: TGTGCCAGCAGTGAGGGGGGTGCCTACGAGCAGTACTTC. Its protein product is CASSEGGAYEQYF.

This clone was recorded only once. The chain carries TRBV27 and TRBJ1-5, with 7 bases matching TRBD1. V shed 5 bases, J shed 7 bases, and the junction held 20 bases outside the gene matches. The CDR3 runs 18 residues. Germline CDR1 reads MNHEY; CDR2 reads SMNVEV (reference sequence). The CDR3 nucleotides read TGTGCCAGCAGTGGCTTGAGTGGAGGGGGCAAAAGGGGGCAGCCCCAGCATTTT. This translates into CASSGLSGGGKRGQPQHF.

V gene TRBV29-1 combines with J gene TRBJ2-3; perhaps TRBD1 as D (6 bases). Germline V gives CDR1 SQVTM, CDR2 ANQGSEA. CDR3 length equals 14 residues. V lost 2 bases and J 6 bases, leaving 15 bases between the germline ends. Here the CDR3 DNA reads TGCAGCGTTGAACCTCTACAGGGTGGTGATACGCAGTATTTT. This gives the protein CSVEPLQGGDTQYF.

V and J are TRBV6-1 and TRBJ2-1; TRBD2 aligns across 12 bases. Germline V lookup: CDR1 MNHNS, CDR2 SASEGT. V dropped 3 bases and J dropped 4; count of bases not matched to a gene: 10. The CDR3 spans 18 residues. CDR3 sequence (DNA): TGTGCCAGCAGTGATGAGGTGAGAGGACTAGCGGGGTACAATGAGCAGTTCTTC. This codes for CASSDEVRGLAGYNEQFF.